Listed below are T cell receptor beta chains from one sample, sequenced in a study of T cells in Graves' hyperthyroidism and ophthalmopathy. TCRdb re-called the multiplex PCR reads through MiXCR, storing one row per CDR3 protein. The table includes some 500,000 distinct CDR3 sequences, roughly 14% detected once. Sequencing was performed on blood. The receptors here all came from a woman younger than 35 with Graves' hyperthyroidism. Both conserved end residues are part of each CDR3. D genes are given only for firm matches. Not every row has a clone size; where given, it reads once, few, many or a size class.

clone size | J gene | V gene | D gene | CDR3 protein | CDR3 DNA
few | TRBJ1-6 | TRBV13 | - | CASTVDGGDSPLHF | TGTGCCAGCACCGTGGACGGTGGGGATTCACCCCTCCACTTT
few | TRBJ2-3 | TRBV4-1 | TRBD2 | CASNQGGSTDTQYF | TGCGCCAGCAATCAGGGCGGGAGTACAGATACGCAGTATTTT
many | TRBJ2-1 | TRBV27 | TRBD2 | CASSWGTSSYNEQFF | TGTGCCAGCAGTTGGGGGACTAGCAGTTACAATGAGCAGTTCTTC
few | TRBJ2-2 | TRBV5-1 | - | CASSLPGAGTGELFF | TGCGCCAGCAGCTTGCCGGGAGCGGGCACCGGGGAGCTGTTTTTT
many | TRBJ1-5 | TRBV11-2 | TRBD1 | CASSPLTGTANQPQHF | TGTGCCAGCAGCCCCCTAACCGGGACAGCGAATCAGCCCCAGCATTTT
many | TRBJ2-5 | TRBV7-3 | TRBD2 | CASSLNGRKETQYF | TGTGCCAGCAGCTTAAACGGGAGGAAAGAGACCCAGTACTTC
- | TRBJ1-2 | TRBV29-1 | TRBD1 | CSVGQGTGYTF | TGCAGCGTAGGACAGGGCACAGGCTACACCTTC
many | TRBJ2-3 | TRBV27 | TRBD1 | CASSLWTGANTQYF | TGTGCCAGCAGTTTATGGACAGGGGCAAATACGCAGTATTTT
- | TRBJ2-7 | TRBV3-1 | TRBD1 | CASSPQGTLNYEQYF | TGTGCCAGCAGCCCACAGGGGACACTCAACTACGAGCAGTACTTC
many | TRBJ2-7 | TRBV2 | TRBD1 | CASSLGQGNEQYF | TGTGCCAGCAGCTTGGGACAGGGCAACGAGCAGTACTTC
many | TRBJ2-1 | TRBV11-2 | - | CASSSVRGGWNEQFF | TGTGCCAGCAGCTCCGTTCGGGGAGGTTGGAATGAGCAGTTCTTC
many | TRBJ2-1 | TRBV3-1 | - | CASSLGLLSYNEQFF | TGTGCCAGCAGCCTGGGACTCCTATCCTACAATGAGCAGTTCTTC
many | TRBJ1-2 | TRBV7-9 | - | CASSFPGEHGYTF | TGTGCCAGCAGCTTTCCAGGGGAGCATGGCTACACCTTC
many | TRBJ1-2 | TRBV5-1 | - | CASSLDRYYGYTF | TGCGCCAGCAGCTTAGACAGATACTATGGCTACACCTTC
many | TRBJ2-3 | TRBV28 | TRBD2 | CASSSLASGKTDTQYF | TGTGCCAGCAGTTCCTTAGCTAGCGGGAAGACAGATACGCAGTATTTT
many | TRBJ1-1 | TRBV6-1 | TRBD1 | CASSAPRTGGIEAFF | TGTGCCAGCAGTGCCCCTAGGACAGGGGGCATTGAAGCTTTCTTT
many | TRBJ2-7 | TRBV7-9 | - | CASSLAGARYEQYF | TGCGCCAGCAGCTTGGCAGGGGCCCGTTACGAGCAGTACTTC
many | TRBJ1-1 | TRBV12-3/TRBV12-4 | - | CASSPGVATEAFF | TGTGCCAGCAGTCCAGGGGTTGCGACTGAAGCTTTCTTT
many | TRBJ1-4 | TRBV29-1 | - | CSVAWGQGEKLFF | TGCAGCGTTGCTTGGGGCCAAGGGGAAAAACTGTTTTTT
many | TRBJ1-2 | TRBV20-1 | - | CSAERDSGPYGYTF | TGCAGTGCTGAAAGGGACTCAGGGCCCTATGGCTACACCTTC
many | TRBJ1-5 | TRBV2 | - | CASSESWGRVNQPQHF | TGTGCCAGCAGTGAAAGTTGGGGCAGGGTTAATCAGCCCCAGCATTTT
many | TRBJ1-2 | TRBV3-1 | - | CASSQGSSGFTHGYTF | TGTGCCAGCAGCCAAGGAAGTTCAGGGTTTACCCATGGCTACACCTTC
- | TRBJ1-2 | TRBV5-1 | - | CASSLEGINYGYTF | TGCGCCAGCAGCTTGGAAGGGATTAACTATGGCTACACCTTC
many | TRBJ2-3 | TRBV9 | - | CASSALDPTDTQYF | TGTGCCAGCAGCGCTTTGGACCCCACAGATACGCAGTATTTT
- | TRBJ1-1 | TRBV29-1 | - | CSVENSVNTEAFF | TGCAGCGTTGAGAACAGCGTGAACACTGAAGCTTTCTTT
- | TRBJ1-1 | TRBV12-3/TRBV12-4 | TRBD1 | CASSLSGGETEAFF | TGTGCCAGCAGTTTATCAGGGGGCGAGACTGAAGCTTTCTTT
many | TRBJ2-7 | TRBV28 | TRBD2 | CGALPGHPGTSGSAGEQYF | TGTGGAGCCTTGCCGGGACATCCCGGGACTAGCGGGAGTGCTGGCGAGCAGTACTTC
many | TRBJ1-6 | TRBV12-3/TRBV12-4 | - | CASSLLGASGSPLHF | TGTGCCAGCAGTTTATTGGGGGCAAGTGGGTCACCCCTCCACTTT
many | TRBJ2-3 | TRBV5-1 | TRBD2 | CASSLEVAGGTDTQYF | TGCGCCAGCAGCTTGGAAGTTGCGGGGGGCACAGATACGCAGTATTTT
many | TRBJ2-1 | TRBV2 | - | CASSGLAHYNEQFF | TGTGCCAGCAGTGGCCTAGCGCATTACAATGAGCAGTTCTTC
many | TRBJ1-2 | TRBV5-1 | - | CASSLESHPDVDGYTF | TGCGCCAGCAGCTTGGAATCTCACCCAGATGTGGATGGCTACACCTTC
many | TRBJ2-7 | TRBV12-3/TRBV12-4 | TRBD1 | CASSPPGQGQYEQYF | TGTGCCAGCAGCCCACCGGGACAGGGGCAATACGAGCAGTACTTC
many | TRBJ1-5 | TRBV12-5 | - | CASGLTGSRNQPQHF | TGTGCTAGTGGTTTGACAGGGAGCCGCAATCAGCCCCAGCATTTT
many | TRBJ2-7 | TRBV2 | - | CASSGGTDYEQYF | TGTGCCAGCAGTGGCGGGACTGACTACGAGCAGTACTTC
many | TRBJ1-5 | TRBV5-5 | - | CASSLINQPQHF | TGTGCCAGCAGCTTAATCAATCAGCCCCAGCATTTT
many | TRBJ2-5 | TRBV3-1 | - | CASSQDLTRQETQYF | TGTGCCAGCAGCCAAGATCTGACCAGGCAAGAGACCCAGTACTTC
many | TRBJ2-2 | TRBV12-3/TRBV12-4 | - | CASSELTTGELFF | TGTGCCAGCAGCGAATTGACGACCGGGGAGCTGTTTTTT
many | TRBJ2-7 | TRBV30 | - | CAGGNNYEQYF | TGTGCAGGGGGAAACAACTACGAGCAGTACTTC
many | TRBJ1-1 | TRBV19 | - | CASPGRMNTEAFF | TGTGCCAGCCCGGGACGGATGAACACTGAAGCTTTCTTT